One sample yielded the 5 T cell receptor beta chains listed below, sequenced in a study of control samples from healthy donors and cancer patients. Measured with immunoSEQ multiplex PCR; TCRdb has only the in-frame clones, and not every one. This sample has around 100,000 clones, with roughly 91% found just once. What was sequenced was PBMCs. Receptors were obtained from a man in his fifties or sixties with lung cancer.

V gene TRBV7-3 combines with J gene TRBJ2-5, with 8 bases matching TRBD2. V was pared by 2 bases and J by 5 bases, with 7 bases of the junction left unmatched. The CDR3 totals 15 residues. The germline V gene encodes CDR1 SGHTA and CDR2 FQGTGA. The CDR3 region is CASSLHGGAGETQYF. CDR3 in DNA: TGTGCCAGCAGCTTACACGGGGGGGCTGGTGAGACCCAGTACTTC.

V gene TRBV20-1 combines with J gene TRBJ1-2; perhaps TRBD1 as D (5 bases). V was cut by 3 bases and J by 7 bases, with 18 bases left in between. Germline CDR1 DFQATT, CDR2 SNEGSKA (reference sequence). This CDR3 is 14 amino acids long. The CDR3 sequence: CSASSQGLGTGYTF. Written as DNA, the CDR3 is TGCAGTGCTAGTTCGCAGGGCCTTGGTACTGGCTACACCTTC.

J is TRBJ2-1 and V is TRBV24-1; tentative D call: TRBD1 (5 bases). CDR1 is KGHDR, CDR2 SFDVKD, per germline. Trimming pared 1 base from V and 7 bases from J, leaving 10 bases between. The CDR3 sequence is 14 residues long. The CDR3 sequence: CATSDFRASNEQFF. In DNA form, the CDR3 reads TGTGCCACCAGTGATTTCAGGGCCAGTAATGAGCAGTTCTTC.

The CDR3 region is CASSSGTGSEKLFF. DNA of the CDR3: TGTGCCAGCTCGTCCGGGACAGGGAGTGAAAAACTGTTTTTT. The gene calls are TRBV18 and TRBJ1-4; TRBD1 agrees at 9 bases. V gave up 6 bases and J gave up 7 bases; unmatched junction bases: 6. The CDR3 is made up of 14 amino acids. The germline V gene encodes CDR1 KGHSH and CDR2 LQKENI.

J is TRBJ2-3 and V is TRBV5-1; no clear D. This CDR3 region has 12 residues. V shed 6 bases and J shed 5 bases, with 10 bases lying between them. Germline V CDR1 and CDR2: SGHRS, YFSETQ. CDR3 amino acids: CASTLDGDTQYF. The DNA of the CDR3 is TGCGCCAGCACCCTGGATGGAGATACGCAGTATTTT.